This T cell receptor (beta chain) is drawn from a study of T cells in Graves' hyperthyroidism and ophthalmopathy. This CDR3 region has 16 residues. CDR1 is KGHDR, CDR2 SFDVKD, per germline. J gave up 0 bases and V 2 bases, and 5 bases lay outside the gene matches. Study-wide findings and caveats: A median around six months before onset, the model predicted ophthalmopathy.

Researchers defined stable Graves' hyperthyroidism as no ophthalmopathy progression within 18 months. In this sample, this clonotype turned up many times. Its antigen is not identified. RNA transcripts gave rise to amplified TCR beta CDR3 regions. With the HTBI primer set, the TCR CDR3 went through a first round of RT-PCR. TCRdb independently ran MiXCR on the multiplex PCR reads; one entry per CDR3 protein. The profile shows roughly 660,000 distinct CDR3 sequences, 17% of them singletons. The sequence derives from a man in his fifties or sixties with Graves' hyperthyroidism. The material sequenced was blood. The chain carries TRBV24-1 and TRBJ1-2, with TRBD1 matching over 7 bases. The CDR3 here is CATSDYRDSTNYGYTF. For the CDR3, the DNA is TGTGCCACCAGTGATTACCGGGACAGCACTAACTATGGCTACACCTTC.